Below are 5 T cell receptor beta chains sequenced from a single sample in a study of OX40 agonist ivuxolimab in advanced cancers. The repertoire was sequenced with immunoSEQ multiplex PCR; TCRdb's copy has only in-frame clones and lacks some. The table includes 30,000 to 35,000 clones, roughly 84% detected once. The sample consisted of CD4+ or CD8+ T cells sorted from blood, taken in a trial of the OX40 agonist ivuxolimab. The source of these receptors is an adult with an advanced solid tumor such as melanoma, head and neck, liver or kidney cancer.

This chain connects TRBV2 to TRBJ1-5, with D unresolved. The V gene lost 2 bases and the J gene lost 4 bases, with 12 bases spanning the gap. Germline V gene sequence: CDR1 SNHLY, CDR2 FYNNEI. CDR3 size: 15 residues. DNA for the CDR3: TGTGCCAGCAGTGAAATAGGACTGGGGAATCAGCCCCAGCATTTT. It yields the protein CASSEIGLGNQPQHF.

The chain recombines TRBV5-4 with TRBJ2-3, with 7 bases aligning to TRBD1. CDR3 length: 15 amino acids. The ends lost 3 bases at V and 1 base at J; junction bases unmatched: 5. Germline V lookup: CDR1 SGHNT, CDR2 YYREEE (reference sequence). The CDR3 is CASSYGQAGTDTQYF. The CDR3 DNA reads TGTGCCAGCAGCTACGGACAGGCCGGCACAGATACGCAGTATTTT. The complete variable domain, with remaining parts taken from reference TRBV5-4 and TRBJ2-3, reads ETGVTQSPTHLIKTRGQQVTLRCSSQSGHNTVSWYQQALGQGPQFIFQYYREEENGRGNFPPRFSGLQFPNYSSELNVNALELDDSALYLCASSYGQAGTDTQYFGPGTRLTVL.

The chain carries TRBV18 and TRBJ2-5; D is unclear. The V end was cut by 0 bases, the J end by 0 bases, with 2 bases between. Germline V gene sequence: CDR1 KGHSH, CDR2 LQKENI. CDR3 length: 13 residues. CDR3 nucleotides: TGTGCCAGCTCACCACCGAACCAAGAGACCCAGTACTTC. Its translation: CASSPPNQETQYF.

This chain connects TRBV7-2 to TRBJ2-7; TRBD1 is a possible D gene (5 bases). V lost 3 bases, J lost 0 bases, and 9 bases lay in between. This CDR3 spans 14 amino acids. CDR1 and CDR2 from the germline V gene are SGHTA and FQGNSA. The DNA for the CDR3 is TGTGCCAGCAGCTTCGTAGACAGCTCCTACGAGCAGTACTTC. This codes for CASSFVDSSYEQYF.

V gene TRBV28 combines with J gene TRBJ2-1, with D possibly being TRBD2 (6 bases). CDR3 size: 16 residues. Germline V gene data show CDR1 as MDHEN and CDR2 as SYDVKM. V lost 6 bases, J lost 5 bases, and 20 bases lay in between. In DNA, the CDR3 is TGTGCCAGCAGCGGAGGCCTCGGGGGATATGACAATGAGCAGTTCTTC. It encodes CASSGGLGGYDNEQFF.